These 4 T cell receptor beta chains share one sample of origin, sequenced in a study of beta chain features in type 1 diabetes. General study points: Patients with Type 1 diabetes showed moderately but significantly shorter TCRB CDR3s in all four CD4+ subsets.

The isolated RNA, all of it, was reverse transcribed, so expressed TCRB transcripts were what got sequenced. Assay used: immunoSEQ multiplex PCR; TCRdb lists only in-frame clones, some missing. The top ten hold 0.017% of the sample, which has over 200,000 clones, roughly 10% seen once. Their target antigens are unknown. Sequenced: naive CD4+ T cells from blood. The source is a man aged 25 to 40 with type 1 diabetes.

The chain carries TRBV11-2 and TRBJ1-6; the D gene is possibly TRBD1 (6 bases). CDR3 length: 14 residues. V lost 5 bases and J lost 14, with 19 bases in between. Germline CDR1 reads SGHAT; CDR2 reads FQNNGV. The CDR3 loop reads CASSRTRRGISLHF. CDR3 bases: TGTGCCAGCAGCCGAACCCGCAGGGGAATCTCCCTCCACTTT.

CDR3 bases: TGTGCCAGCAGCTCCCTCTCCGGGCTAGCGGTATCAGAGCAGTACTTC. Protein product: CASSSLSGLAVSEQYF. The V call is TRBV7-2, the J call TRBJ2-7; 7 bases map to TRBD2. CDR3 size: 16 residues. Germline assignment: CDR1 SGHTA and CDR2 FQGNSA. J gave up 7 bases and V 4 bases, and 16 bases lay outside the gene matches.

The chain uses TRBV18 and TRBJ2-7, with D unresolved. CDR3 length: 12 amino acids. The germline CDR1 and CDR2 sequences are KGHSH and LQKENI. Trimming removed 4 bases at V and 4 bases at J, with 8 bases between. The CDR3 region is CASSLQEYEQYF. DNA for the CDR3: TGTGCCAGCTCACTACAAGAATACGAGCAGTACTTC. Drawing the rest from reference TRBV18 and TRBJ2-7, the complete variable domain is NAGVMQNPRHLVRRRGQEARLRCSPMKGHSHVYWYRQLPEEGLKFMVYLQKENIIDESGMPKERFSAEFPKEGPSILRIQQVVRGDSAAYFCASSLQEYEQYFGPGTRLTVT.

This clone was counted between two and nine times. The gene calls are TRBV29-1 and TRBJ1-1; D is unclear. This CDR3 is built from 14 residues. V was pared by 4 bases and J by 3 bases, with 15 bases between. Germline lookup yields CDR1 SQVTM and CDR2 ANQGSEA. Here the CDR3 DNA reads TGCAGCGTTGTAGAATCTACGATCGACACTGAAGCTTTCTTT. Translating it yields CSVVESTIDTEAFF.